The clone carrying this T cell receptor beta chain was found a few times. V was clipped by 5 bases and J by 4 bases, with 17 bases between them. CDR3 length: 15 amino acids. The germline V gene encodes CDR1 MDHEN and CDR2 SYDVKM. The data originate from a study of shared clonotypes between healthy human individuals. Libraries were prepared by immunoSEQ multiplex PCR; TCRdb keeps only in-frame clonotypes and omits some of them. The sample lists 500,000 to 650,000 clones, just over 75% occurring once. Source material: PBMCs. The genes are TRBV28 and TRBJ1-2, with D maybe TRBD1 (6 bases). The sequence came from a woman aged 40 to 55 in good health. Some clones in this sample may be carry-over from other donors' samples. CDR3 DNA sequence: TGTGCCAGCAGTCCCGGTGGGGGCCCCATCTATGGCTACACCTTC. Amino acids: CASSPGGGPIYGYTF.